Included here is one TCR beta chain sequence, with context. Its antigen is not identified. The data originate from a study of a mutant IDH1 vaccine in newly diagnosed glioma. At the level of the study: Vaccination began 4-6 weeks post radiotherapy alone, or with temozolomide cycles. Treated patients showed a male proportion of approximately 62%, a female proportion of around 40%, and a mean age of roughly 40 years. Patients arrived already treated with radiotherapy, temozolomide, or both, most having had both.

Documented time point: week 35, safety follow-up. A 20-mer mutant IDH1 peptide at 300 ug was injected subcutaneously with topical imiquimod. The patients received vaccinations eight times, in weeks 1, 3, 5, 7, 11, 15, 19 and 23. Profiled with immunoSEQ multiplex PCR; TCRdb holds only in-frame clones, not every one. The sample has tens of thousands of clones; roughly 84% are singletons. V lost 0 bases, J lost 5 bases, and 11 bases lay in between. Germline V gene sequence: CDR1 GTSNPN, CDR2 SVGIG (reference sequence). CDR3 length equals 13 residues. The material sequenced was PBMCs, taken from a glioma patient whose treatment included an IDH1 peptide vaccine. The origin of this receptor is a man aged 18 to 29 with glioma. J is TRBJ2-7 and V is TRBV30; D possibly matches TRBD1 or TRBD2 (5 bases each). CDR3 in amino acids: CAWSVGLGDEQYF. The CDR3 coding sequence is TGTGCCTGGAGTGTGGGTTTGGGGGACGAGCAGTACTTC.